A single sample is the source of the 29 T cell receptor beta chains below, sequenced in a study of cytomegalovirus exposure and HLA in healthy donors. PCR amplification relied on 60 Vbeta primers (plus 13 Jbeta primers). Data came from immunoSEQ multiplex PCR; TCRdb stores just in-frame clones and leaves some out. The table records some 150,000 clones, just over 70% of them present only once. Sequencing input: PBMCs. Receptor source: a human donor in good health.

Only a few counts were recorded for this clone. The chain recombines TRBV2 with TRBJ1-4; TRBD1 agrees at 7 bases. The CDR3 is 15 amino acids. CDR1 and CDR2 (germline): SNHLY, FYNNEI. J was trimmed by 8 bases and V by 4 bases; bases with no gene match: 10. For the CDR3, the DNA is TGTGCCAGCAGTGGCATTGACAGGGTGGGCGAAAAACTGTTTTTT. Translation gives CASSGIDRVGEKLFF. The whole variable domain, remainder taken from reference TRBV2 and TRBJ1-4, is EPEVTQTPSHQVTQMGQEVILRCVPISNHLYFYWYRQILGQKVEFLVSFYNNEISEKSEIFDDQFSVERPDGSNFTLKIRSTKLEDSAMYFCASSGIDRVGEKLFFGSGTQLSVL.

In DNA, the CDR3 is TGTGCCAGCAGCTTGGTCGATCAGCCCCAGCATTTT. Protein: CASSLVDQPQHF. The J gene is TRBJ1-5, the V gene TRBV5-8; D call uncertain. This CDR3 spans 12 amino acids. Germline CDR1 SGHTS, CDR2 YDEGEE. V lost 0 bases and J 5 bases, leaving 3 bases between the germline ends.

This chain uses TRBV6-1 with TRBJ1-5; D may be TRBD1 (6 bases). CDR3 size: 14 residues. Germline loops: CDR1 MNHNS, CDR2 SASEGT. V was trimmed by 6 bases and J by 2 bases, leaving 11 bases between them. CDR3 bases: TGTGCCAGCAGCCAAGGGGGGGGCAATCAGCCCCAGCATTTT. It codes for CASSQGGGNQPQHF.

The CDR3 is CSVEVGSGDQPQHF. Written as DNA, the CDR3 is TGCAGCGTTGAAGTTGGCTCAGGGGATCAGCCCCAGCATTTT. The chain joins TRBV29-1 to TRBJ1-5; TRBD1 might be the D (6 bases). V lost 1 base and J lost 5, with 12 bases in between. This CDR3 is 14 amino acids long. CDR1 and CDR2 (germline): SQVTM, ANQGSEA.

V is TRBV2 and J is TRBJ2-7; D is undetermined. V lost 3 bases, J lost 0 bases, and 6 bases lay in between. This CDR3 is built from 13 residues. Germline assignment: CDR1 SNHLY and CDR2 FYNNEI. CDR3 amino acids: CASSDGGSYEQYF. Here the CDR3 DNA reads TGTGCCAGCAGTGACGGCGGCTCCTACGAGCAGTACTTC.

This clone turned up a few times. CDR3 sequence: CASSIQGSYEQYF. CDR3 nucleotide sequence: TGTGCCAGTAGTATCCAGGGCTCCTACGAGCAGTACTTC. This chain links TRBV19 with TRBJ2-7; possibly TRBD1 for D (5 bases). CDR3 size: 13 residues. Deletions cut 3 bases from V and 0 bases from J, with 6 bases between. Germline lookup yields CDR1 LNHDA and CDR2 SQIVND (reference sequence).

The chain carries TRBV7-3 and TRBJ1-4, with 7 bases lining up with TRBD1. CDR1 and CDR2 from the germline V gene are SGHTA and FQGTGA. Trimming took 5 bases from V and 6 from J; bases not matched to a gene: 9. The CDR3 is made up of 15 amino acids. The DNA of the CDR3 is TGTGCCAGCAGCCCGACACAGGGGCCACATGAAAAACTGTTTTTT. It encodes CASSPTQGPHEKLFF.

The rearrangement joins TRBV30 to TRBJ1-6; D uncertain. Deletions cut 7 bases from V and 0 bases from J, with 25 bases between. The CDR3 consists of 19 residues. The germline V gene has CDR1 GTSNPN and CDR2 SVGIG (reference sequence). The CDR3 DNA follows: TGTGCCTTACTCCAGGTAGCGGACCCCTCGAGCTCCTATAATTCACCCCTCCACTTT. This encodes CALLQVADPSSSYNSPLHF.

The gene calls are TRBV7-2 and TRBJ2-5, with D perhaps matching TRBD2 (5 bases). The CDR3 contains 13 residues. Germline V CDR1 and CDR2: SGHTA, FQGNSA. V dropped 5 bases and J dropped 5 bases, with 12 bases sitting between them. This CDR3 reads CASSPSFSETQYF. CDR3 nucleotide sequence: TGTGCCAGCAGCCCTAGCTTCAGTGAGACCCAGTACTTC. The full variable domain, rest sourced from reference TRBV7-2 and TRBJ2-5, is GAGVSQSPSNKVTEKGKDVELRCDPISGHTALYWYRQSLGQGLEFLIYFQGNSAPDKSGLPSDRFSAERTGGSVSTLTIQRTQQEDSAVYLCASSPSFSETQYFGPGTRLLVL.

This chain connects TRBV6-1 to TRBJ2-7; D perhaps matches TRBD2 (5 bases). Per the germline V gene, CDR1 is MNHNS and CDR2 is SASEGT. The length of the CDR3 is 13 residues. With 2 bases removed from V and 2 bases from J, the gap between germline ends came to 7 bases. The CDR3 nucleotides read TGTGCCAGCAGTGAAAGGAGGACCTACGAGCAGTACTTC. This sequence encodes CASSERRTYEQYF.

The CDR3 protein is CASKTRTGASPLHF. DNA of the CDR3: TGTGCCAGTAAAACAAGGACAGGCGCGTCACCCCTCCACTTT. V gene TRBV19 combines with J gene TRBJ1-6; TRBD1 aligns across 7 bases. Germline CDR1 is LNHDA and CDR2 is SQIVND (reference sequence). The CDR3 length is 14 residues. Germline trimming cut 7 bases from V and 10 bases from J; bases unmatched to any gene: 10.

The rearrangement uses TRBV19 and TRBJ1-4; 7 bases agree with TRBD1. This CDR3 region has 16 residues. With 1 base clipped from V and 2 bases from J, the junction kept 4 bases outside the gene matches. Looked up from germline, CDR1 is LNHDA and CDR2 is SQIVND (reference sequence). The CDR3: CASSIVGTETNEKLFF. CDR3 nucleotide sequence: TGTGCCAGTAGTATAGTGGGGACAGAGACTAATGAAAAACTGTTTTTT.

The CDR3 coding sequence is TGCGCCAGCAGCAAGACACCGCCGCCCCAAGAGACCCAGTACTTC. Amino acid sequence: CASSKTPPPQETQYF. The V and J genes are TRBV4-1 and TRBJ2-5; unclear D gene. Trimming stripped 5 bases from V and 1 base from J, with 14 bases between. The germline V gene has CDR1 MGHRA and CDR2 YSYEKL. The CDR3 sequence is 15 residues long.

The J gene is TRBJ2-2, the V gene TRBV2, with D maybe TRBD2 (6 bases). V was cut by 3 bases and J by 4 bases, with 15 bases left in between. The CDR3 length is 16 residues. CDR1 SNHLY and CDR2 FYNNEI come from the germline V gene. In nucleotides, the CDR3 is TGTGCCAGCAGTGATGATGCGGGCGGGATCACCGGGGAGCTGTTTTTT. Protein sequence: CASSDDAGGITGELFF.

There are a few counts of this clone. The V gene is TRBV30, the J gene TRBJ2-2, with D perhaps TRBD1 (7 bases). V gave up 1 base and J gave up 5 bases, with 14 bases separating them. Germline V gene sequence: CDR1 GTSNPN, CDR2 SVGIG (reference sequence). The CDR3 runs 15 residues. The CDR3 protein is CAWSAGQAGTGELFF. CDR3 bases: TGTGCCTGGAGTGCAGGACAGGCGGGGACCGGGGAGCTGTTTTTT.

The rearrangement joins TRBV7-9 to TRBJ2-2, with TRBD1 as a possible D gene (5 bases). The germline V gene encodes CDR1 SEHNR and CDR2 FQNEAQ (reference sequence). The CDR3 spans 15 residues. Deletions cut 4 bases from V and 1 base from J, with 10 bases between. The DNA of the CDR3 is TGTGCCAGCAGCTCCAGGGTAGTGAACACCGGGGAGCTGTTTTTT. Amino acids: CASSSRVVNTGELFF.

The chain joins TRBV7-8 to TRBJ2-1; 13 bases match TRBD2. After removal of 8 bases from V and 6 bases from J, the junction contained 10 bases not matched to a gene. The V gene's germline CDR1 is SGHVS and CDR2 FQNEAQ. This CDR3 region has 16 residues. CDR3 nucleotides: TGTGCCAGCTCCCGGGAGGGGACTAGCGGGGTCAATGAGCAGTTCTTC. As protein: CASSREGTSGVNEQFF.

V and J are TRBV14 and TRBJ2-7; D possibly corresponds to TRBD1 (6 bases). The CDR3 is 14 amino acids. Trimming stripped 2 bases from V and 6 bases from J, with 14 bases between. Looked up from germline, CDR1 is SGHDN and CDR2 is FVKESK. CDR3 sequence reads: CASSQQGLGSEQYF. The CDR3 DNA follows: TGTGCCAGCAGCCAACAGGGGTTGGGAAGCGAGCAGTACTTC.

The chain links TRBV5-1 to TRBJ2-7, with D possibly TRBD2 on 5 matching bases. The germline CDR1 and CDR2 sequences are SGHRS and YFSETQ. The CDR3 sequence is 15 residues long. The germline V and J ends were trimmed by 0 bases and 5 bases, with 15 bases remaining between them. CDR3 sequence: CASSLAWAGADEQYF. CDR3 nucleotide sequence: TGCGCCAGCAGCTTGGCCTGGGCGGGTGCGGACGAGCAGTACTTC.

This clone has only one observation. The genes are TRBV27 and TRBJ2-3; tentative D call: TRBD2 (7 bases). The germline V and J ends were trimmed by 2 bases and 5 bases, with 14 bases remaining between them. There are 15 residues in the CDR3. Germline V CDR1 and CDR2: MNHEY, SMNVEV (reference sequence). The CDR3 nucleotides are TGTGCCAGCAGTTTAATGGCGGGGGCTGGAGATACGCAGTATTTT. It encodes CASSLMAGAGDTQYF.

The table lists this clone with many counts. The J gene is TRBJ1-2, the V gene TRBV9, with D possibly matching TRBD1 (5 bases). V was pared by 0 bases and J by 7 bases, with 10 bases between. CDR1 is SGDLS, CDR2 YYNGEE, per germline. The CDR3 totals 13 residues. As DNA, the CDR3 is TGTGCCAGCAGCGTAGTGGGGCCTGGTGGCTACACCTTC. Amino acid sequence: CASSVVGPGGYTF.

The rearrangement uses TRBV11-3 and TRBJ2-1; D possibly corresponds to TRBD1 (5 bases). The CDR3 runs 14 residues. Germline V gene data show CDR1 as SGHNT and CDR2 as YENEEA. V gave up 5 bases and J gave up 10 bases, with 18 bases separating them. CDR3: CASSPPGPYGEQFF. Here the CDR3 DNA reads TGTGCCAGCAGCCCCCCAGGGCCCTACGGGGAGCAGTTCTTC.

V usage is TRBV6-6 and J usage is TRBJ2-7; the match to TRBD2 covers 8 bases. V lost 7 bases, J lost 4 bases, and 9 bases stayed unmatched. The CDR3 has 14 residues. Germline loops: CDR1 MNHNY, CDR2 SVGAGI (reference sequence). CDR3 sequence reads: CASITAGGRYEQYF. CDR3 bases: TGTGCCAGCATTACCGCGGGGGGCCGATACGAGCAGTACTTC.

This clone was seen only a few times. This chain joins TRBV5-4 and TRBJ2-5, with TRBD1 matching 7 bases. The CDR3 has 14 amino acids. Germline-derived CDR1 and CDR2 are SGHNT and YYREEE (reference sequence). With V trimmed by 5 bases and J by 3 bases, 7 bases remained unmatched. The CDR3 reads CASRERQGEETQYF. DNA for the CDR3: TGTGCCAGCAGAGAACGACAGGGAGAAGAGACCCAGTACTTC. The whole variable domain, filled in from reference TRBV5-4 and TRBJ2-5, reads ETGVTQSPTHLIKTRGQQVTLRCSSQSGHNTVSWYQQALGQGPQFIFQYYREEENGRGNFPPRFSGLQFPNYSSELNVNALELDDSALYLCASRERQGEETQYFGPGTRLLVL.

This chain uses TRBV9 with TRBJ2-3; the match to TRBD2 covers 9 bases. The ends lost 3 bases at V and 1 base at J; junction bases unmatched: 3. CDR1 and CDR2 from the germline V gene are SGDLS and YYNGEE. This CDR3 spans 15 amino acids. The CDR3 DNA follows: TGTGCCAGCAGCGCGCGCGGGGGGGGCACAGATACGCAGTATTTT. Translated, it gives CASSARGGGTDTQYF.

The CDR3 DNA reads TGTGCCAGCAGCTTAGGACTAGCGGGGGCCTCTGGCGGGACCCAGTACTTC. The encoded protein is CASSLGLAGASGGTQYF. The chain combines TRBV7-6 with TRBJ2-5; 12 bases line up with TRBD2. J gave up 7 bases and V 1 base, and 10 bases lay outside the gene matches. The CDR3 covers 17 residues. From germline, CDR1 is SGHVS and CDR2 FNYEAQ.

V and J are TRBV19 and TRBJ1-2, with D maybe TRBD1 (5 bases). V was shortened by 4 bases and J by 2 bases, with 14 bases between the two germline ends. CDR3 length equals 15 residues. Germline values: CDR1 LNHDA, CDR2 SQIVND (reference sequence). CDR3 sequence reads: CASSTTGGLNYGYTF. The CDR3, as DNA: TGTGCCAGTAGTACCACAGGCGGATTGAACTATGGCTACACCTTC.

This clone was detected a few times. Written as DNA, the CDR3 is TGTGCCAGCAAATCGGGAGACGGGTCTTTCTTT. Translating gives CASKSGDGSFF. This chain uses TRBV28 with TRBJ1-1; D unresolved. The germline CDR1 and CDR2 sequences are MDHEN and SYDVKM. V dropped 7 bases and J dropped 12 bases, with 15 bases sitting between them. CDR3 length: 11 amino acids.

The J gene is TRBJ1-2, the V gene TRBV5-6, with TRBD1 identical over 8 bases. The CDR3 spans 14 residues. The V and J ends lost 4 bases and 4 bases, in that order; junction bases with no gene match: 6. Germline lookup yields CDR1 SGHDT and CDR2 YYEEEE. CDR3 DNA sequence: TGTGCCAGCAGCAGCCGGGACAGGTCCTATGGCTACACCTTC. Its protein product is CASSSRDRSYGYTF.